This T cell receptor beta chain is from a study of neurological immune-mediated disorders (dated by TCRdb to about 2019). About the full investigation: Using UMI-based sequencing, the study compared peripheral blood TCR-beta repertoires from patients with HTLV-I-associated myelopathy (HAM/TSP), patients with multiple sclerosis, and healthy controls. The 85 to 110 TCR-beta libraries included longitudinal samples, technical triplicates and paired sorted CD4+ and CD8+ T-cell subsets alongside PBMC samples. The cohort included about 66 subjects: roughly 15 with HAM/TSP, around 34 with multiple sclerosis, and approximately 20 healthy controls.

This clonotype was detected ten times or more. Its binding antigen is unknown. Base qualities are not at hand, and no much larger clone is one base apart. Points the paper makes about the study in general: TCR clonal expansion was highest in HAM/TSP patients and lowest in MS patients, with MS patients falling below even healthy controls. Expanded clones from different subjects shared no identical CDR3 amino acid sequences, which suggests that TCR-beta repertoires were private in all groups.

Trimming removed 5 bases from V and 2 bases from J; the gene matches leave 7 bases unexplained. CDR3 length: 16 amino acids, cysteine to phenylalanine. Of the read, only the CDR3 DNA is kept; its 48 bases are in frame from base 1. The healthy controls were volunteers from a blood bank in Maryland, USA. TCR libraries for sorted subsets were made from 800,000 to 1,000,000 sorted CD4+ or CD8+ T cells. PBMCs were separated from peripheral blood using Ficoll-Hypaque density gradient centrifugation and then cryopreserved in liquid nitrogen. Paired sorted CD4+ and CD8+ subsets came from healthy controls, HAM/TSP patients and MS patients. cDNA synthesis used template-switch 5'RACE with a primer carrying a 10-nucleotide random unique molecular identifier tagging each TCR transcript. Each sequencing run produced over 160 million TCR-beta sequences covering 15-18 subjects. The RNeasy kit was used for extraction of total RNA. The KAPA Real-time Library Amplification kit was used to amplify TCR-beta VDJ regions with primers for the TCR constant region and the 5'RACE anchor. A first PCR added sample indexes and Illumina adaptors, and a second PCR then raised library yield. After Ampure bead purification, the roughly 650 bp TCR product was size-selected on a 2% E-gel SizeSelection system. Before pooling, library quality was checked on a Bioanalyzer, concentration was measured with Qubit, and libraries were quantified with the Kapa Library Quantification kit. An Illumina HiSeq 2500 was used to sequence the libraries paired-end at 2 x 150 bp. To increase sequence diversity, roughly 24-32% phiX was spiked into each library pool. The study's processing was this. Quality-filtered reads were processed with the UMI-based MiGEC pipeline, and over 85% of raw TCR sequences were removed by the MiGEC pipeline during error correction. VDJ genes were aligned to IMGT germline references, and clonotypes were defined by unique CDR3 amino acid sequence plus V-J genes. Clonal expansion, Shannon diversity and CDR3 relatedness (CalcPairwiseDistances, ClusterSamples) were evaluated with VDJtools, and phylogenetic trees were built with CLCbio workbench. Clones with at least 8 unique UMIs were defined as expanded, with this threshold being based on coefficient-of-variation modelling across technical triplicates. Starting from the raw public reads, TCRdb applied fastp trimming at Q25, assembled clones with MiXCR and retained in-frame beta chains. Rows with one shared CDR3 protein collapse into an entry with the most common genes and DNA. For this entry, the V and J calls and clone size follow TCRdb and not the study's own pipeline. Across this sample there are around 40,000 distinct CDR3 sequences, with around 7.2% seen only once. 5.7% of the sample lies in the top ten.

The sequence joins TRBV12-3 or TRBV12-4 to TRBJ1-3, with 9 bases matching TRBD1. The TCR was taken from a man aged 45 to 65 in good health. Sequencing was carried out using CD4+ T cells from blood. At the DNA level, the sequence is TGTGCCAGCAGTGAACAGGGGGCTTTGGCTGGAAACACCATATATTTT. This codes for CASSEQGALAGNTIYF.